This TCR beta chain was obtained from a study of T-cell memory formation after mild COVID-19. Background on the study: Largely, TCR clusters stayed within a single donor. Study observations and caveats: CD4/CD8 balance characterized clones contracting day 15 to 85, and CD4+ skew characterized later expanders. Some clones that responded turned up in pre-infection memory, which suggests that cross-reactive memory joined in.

This CDR3 spans 10 amino acids. CDR1 is ENHRY, CDR2 SYGVKD, per germline. Trimming removed 11 bases from V and 2 bases from J, with 6 bases in between. UMIs and sample barcodes were carried by the TCR alpha and TCR beta cDNA libraries that 5'RACE produced using constant-segment primers. TCRdb reprocessed the 5' RACE reads via MiXCR and lists one record per CDR3 protein. Of about 430,000 distinct CDR3 sequences listed, about 20% were seen once; the top ten hold about a fifth. With respect to this clonotype: Its antigen is unknown.

The receptor was isolated from a man aged 18 to 29 who had mild COVID-19 (a few samples of this study predate the infection). Cell type and time point are not known. Specimen: PBMCs or a T cell subset sorted from them (not recorded which). V and J are TRBV10-3 and TRBJ2-5, with D unresolved. The CDR3 reads CAAGQETQYF. The CDR3 nucleotides are TGTGCCGCCGGGCAAGAGACCCAGTACTTC.